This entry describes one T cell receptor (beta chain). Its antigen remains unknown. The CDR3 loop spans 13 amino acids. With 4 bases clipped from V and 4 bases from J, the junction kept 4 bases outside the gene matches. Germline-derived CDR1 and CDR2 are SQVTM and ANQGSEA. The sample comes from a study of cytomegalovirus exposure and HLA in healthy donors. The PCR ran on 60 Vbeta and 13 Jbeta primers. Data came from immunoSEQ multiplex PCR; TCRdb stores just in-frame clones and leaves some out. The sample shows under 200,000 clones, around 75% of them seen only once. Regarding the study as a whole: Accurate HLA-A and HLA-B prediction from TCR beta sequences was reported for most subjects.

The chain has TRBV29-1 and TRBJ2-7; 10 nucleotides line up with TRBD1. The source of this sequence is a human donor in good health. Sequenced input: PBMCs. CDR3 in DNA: TGCAGCGTTGGGGAGGACAGGGGGTACGAGCAGTACTTC. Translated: CSVGEDRGYEQYF.